A selection of T cell receptor beta chains follows, all from one sample in a study of blood T cell repertoires in COVID-19. The repertoire was sequenced with immunoSEQ multiplex PCR; TCRdb's copy has only in-frame clones and lacks some. This table holds around 100,000 clones, approximately 84% found once. The source material was peripheral blood. The receptors here all came from a human donor in a cohort sampled during active COVID-19. The CDR3 runs from the conserved cysteine through the conserved F or W. D genes are given only for firm matches. The listing skips clone size in some rows; elsewhere it reads once, few, many or a size class.

clone size	D gene	CDR3 length	J gene	V gene	CDR3 protein	CDR3 DNA
.	.	15	TRBJ2-6	TRBV3-1/TRBV3-2	CASSPRGAGANVLTF	TGTGCCAGCAGCCCCCGGGGTGCTGGGGCCAACGTCCTGACTTTC
.	.	12	TRBJ2-5	TRBV2	CATSVRKETQYF	TGTGCCACCTCGGTGAGGAAAGAGACCCAGTACTTC
few	.	15	TRBJ1-5	TRBV2	CASSEGRSSNQPQHF	TGTGCCAGCAGTGAAGGCAGGTCTAGCAATCAGCCCCAGCATTTT
.	TRBD2	15	TRBJ2-7	TRBV19	CASSMVAGGSYEQYF	TGTGCCAGTAGTATGGTAGCGGGGGGATCCTACGAGCAGTACTTC
.	TRBD2	14	TRBJ2-2	TRBV19	CASRRREAPGELFF	TGTGCCAGCCGCAGGCGGGAGGCCCCAGGGGAGCTGTTTTTT
.	TRBD1	17	TRBJ1-2	TRBV6-6	CASSHGDRGRGGYGYTF	TGTGCCAGCAGTCATGGGGACAGGGGGCGTGGGGGCTATGGCTACACCTTC
.	.	13	TRBJ1-3	TRBV20-1	CSASRSSGNTIYF	TGCAGTGCTAGTCGGTCCTCTGGAAACACCATATATTTT
.	.	16	TRBJ2-7	TRBV4-3	CASSQDWAVSSYEQYF	TGCGCCAGCAGCCAAGACTGGGCAGTTAGCTCCTACGAGCAGTACTTC
once	.	16	TRBJ1-5	TRBV6-2/TRBV6-3	CASSNNPTVYNQPQHF	TGTGCCAGCAGTAACAACCCGACAGTATACAATCAGCCCCAGCATTTT
.	.	13	TRBJ2-3	TRBV9	CASTGRGGDTQYF	TGTGCCAGCACCGGAAGGGGGGGAGATACGCAGTATTTT
.	.	15	TRBJ1-6	TRBV2	CASRGQGMRNSPLHF	TGTGCCAGCAGGGGCCAGGGGATGAGAAATTCACCCCTCCACTTT
.	.	15	TRBJ2-7	TRBV6-5	CASSYGGGQTYEQYF	TGTGCCAGCAGTTACGGGGGCGGACAGACCTACGAGCAGTACTTC
.	TRBD1	13	TRBJ1-2	TRBV12-3/TRBV12-4	CASSYRDSLGYTF	TGTGCCAGCAGTTACCGGGACAGCCTTGGCTACACCTTC
.	.	15	TRBJ2-2	TRBV6-1	CASSESRVLTGELFF	TGTGCCAGCAGTGAAAGTCGGGTGCTAACCGGGGAGCTGTTTTTT
.	TRBD1	15	TRBJ1-2	TRBV7-9	CASRSSGGGGYRYTF	TGTGCCAGCAGATCTTCAGGGGGCGGGGGATATCGCTACACCTTC
few	TRBD1	14	TRBJ1-5	TRBV2	CASSLGQVNQPQHF	TGTGCCAGCAGTTTAGGACAGGTTAATCAGCCCCAGCATTTT
.	.	15	TRBJ1-5	TRBV6-5	CASSRAAGNNQPQHF	TGTGCCAGCTCCAGGGCGGCAGGGAACAATCAGCCCCAGCATTTT
.	.	15	TRBJ1-2	TRBV5-3	CARSCRGDTNYGYTF	TGTGCCAGAAGCTGTCGAGGGGACACTAACTATGGCTACACCTTC
.	TRBD1	14	TRBJ2-5	TRBV18	CASSLRQGEETQYF	TGTGCCAGCTCACTGAGACAGGGAGAAGAGACCCAGTACTTC
.	.	16	TRBJ2-1	TRBV4-1	CASSQVRGPFIDEQFF	TGCGCCAGCAGCCAAGTGCGGGGCCCCTTTATCGATGAGCAGTTCTTC
.	.	14	TRBJ2-1	TRBV3-1/TRBV3-2	CASSHNSGLNEQFF	TGTGCCAGCAGCCACAATAGCGGACTCAATGAGCAGTTCTTC
.	TRBD2	14	TRBJ2-1	TRBV7-8	CASSLGGGGEEQFF	TGTGCCAGCAGCTTAGGGGGCGGGGGTGAAGAGCAGTTCTTC
.	TRBD1	13	TRBJ2-7	TRBV11-2	CASSLDRVGEQYF	TGTGCCAGCAGCTTGGACAGGGTGGGAGAGCAGTACTTC
.	TRBD2	16	TRBJ2-5	TRBV7-2	CASSSTAGGIQETQYF	TGTGCCAGCAGCTCAACTGCGGGGGGGATTCAAGAGACCCAGTACTTC
.	.	15	TRBJ1-1	TRBV5-1	CASSSTGTLNTEAFF	TGCGCCAGCAGCTCCACCGGGACATTGAACACTGAAGCTTTCTTT
.	.	14	TRBJ1-1	TRBV13	CASSLSPGNTEAFF	TGTGCCAGCAGCTTAAGTCCGGGGAACACTGAAGCTTTCTTT
.	TRBD1	12	TRBJ2-1	TRBV6-2/TRBV6-3	CASSPRGFEQFF	TGTGCCAGCAGCCCCAGGGGGTTTGAGCAGTTCTTC
.	.	12	TRBJ2-2	TRBV7-3	CASSGPAGELFF	TGTGCCAGCAGCGGGCCCGCTGGGGAGCTGTTTTTT
.	TRBD2	16	TRBJ2-1	TRBV10-3	CAISLLAGGPYNEQFF	TGTGCCATCAGCCTCTTAGCGGGGGGACCCTACAATGAGCAGTTCTTC
.	.	13	TRBJ2-5	TRBV11-3	CASSLRMSETQYF	TGTGCCAGCAGCTTGAGGATGTCAGAGACCCAGTACTTC
.	TRBD2	15	TRBJ2-3	TRBV6-5	CASRTGLAGADTQYF	TGTGCCAGCAGAACGGGACTAGCGGGCGCAGATACGCAGTATTTT
.	.	16	TRBJ1-4	TRBV5-1	CASSLGAGVINEKLFF	TGCGCCAGCAGCTTGGGGGCAGGGGTTATTAATGAAAAACTGTTTTTT
once	TRBD1	16	TRBJ1-3	TRBV6-2/TRBV6-3	CASSKPGQISGNTIYF	TGTGCCAGCAGTAAACCGGGACAGATCTCTGGAAACACCATATATTTT
.	TRBD1	14	TRBJ2-5	TRBV5-4	CASSWGQGTETQYF	TGTGCCAGCAGCTGGGGACAGGGAACCGAGACCCAGTACTTC
.	.	14	TRBJ2-1	TRBV5-1	CASSPLTRGNEQFF	TGCGCCAGCAGCCCCCTGACTAGAGGCAATGAGCAGTTCTTC
.	.	15	TRBJ1-5	TRBV2	CASSEAARVHQPQHF	TGTGCCAGCAGTGAAGCAGCCAGGGTCCATCAGCCCCAGCATTTT
.	TRBD1	14	TRBJ1-4	TRBV27	CASRQTGGNEKLFF	TGTGCCAGCCGACAGACAGGGGGTAATGAAAAACTGTTTTTT
.	.	15	TRBJ2-1	TRBV7-9	CASSLFDSQAGEQFF	TGTGCCAGCAGCTTATTTGACTCCCAAGCTGGTGAGCAGTTCTTC
.	.	16	TRBJ1-3	TRBV4-1	CASSQPSGGNGNTIYF	TGCGCCAGCAGCCAGCCTAGCGGGGGGAATGGAAACACCATATATTTT
.	TRBD1	11	TRBJ1-2	TRBV20-1	CSARVGQGYTF	TGCAGTGCTAGAGTGGGACAGGGCTACACCTTC
.	.	14	TRBJ1-2	TRBV9	CASSAAAGGHGYTF	TGTGCCAGCAGCGCCGCAGCGGGGGGGCATGGCTACACCTTC
.	.	15	TRBJ1-1	TRBV10-3	CAISESTRGSTEAFF	TGTGCCATCAGTGAGTCGACTCGGGGGAGCACTGAAGCTTTCTTT
.	.	16	TRBJ1-4	TRBV4-2	CASSQRSTATNEKLFF	TGTGCCAGCAGCCAGAGGAGCACTGCAACTAATGAAAAACTGTTTTTT
.	.	15	TRBJ1-2	TRBV5-4	CASSSRGEGKYGYTF	TGTGCCAGCAGCTCCCGGGGGGAGGGGAAGTATGGCTACACCTTC
once	TRBD1	13	TRBJ1-2	TRBV5-4	CASSLAGGGGYTF	TGTGCCAGCAGCTTGGCAGGGGGTGGTGGCTACACCTTC